One TCR beta chain is described in this entry. Its antigen is undetermined. Following a re-call of the 5' RACE reads, TCRdb has one entry per CDR3 protein and lacks DNA. The listing records around 470,000 distinct CDR3 sequences. The sample is drawn from a study of T cells expressing NK-cell markers. Study-level background: Repertoire data for TCR beta were derived from sorted T cells (CD3+CD56+NKG2C+, CD3+CD56+NKG2C- and CD3+CD56-NKG2C+). Sequenced donors, eight in total, included seven who were HCMV-seropositive and one who was seronegative.

The study's findings and limits: For four donors, these clonotypes were likewise the leading ones in the CD3+CD56-NKG2C+ fraction.

Specimen: blood T cells: a sorted CD56 or NKG2C T cell subset, CD4+ or CD8+ T cells, or bulk PBMC T cells (not recorded which). The source is a woman in her forties or fifties in good health.

The CDR3 protein is CASSLVGGVTEAFF. The chain carries TRBV11-2 and TRBJ1-1; the D call of TRBD1 rests on TCRdb alone, since no DNA is present to check it. The germline V gene encodes CDR1 SGHAT and CDR2 FQNNGV. This CDR3 has 14 residues.